This T cell receptor beta chain derives from a study of T-cell memory formation after mild COVID-19. Study in general: Clusters were largely donor specific. Findings of the study overall: The finding that pre-infection memory included some responding clones suggested that cross-reactive memory joined. While clones contracting from day 15 to 85 were balanced between CD4 and CD8, later expanders leaned CD4+.

This clonotype was counted at least ten times. The antigen remains unidentified. TCRdb re-derived calls from the 5' RACE reads in MiXCR, one entry per CDR3 protein. The sample yields around 210,000 distinct CDR3 sequences, around 9.1% seen once. Trimming cost V 4 bases and J 3 bases; bases outside gene matches: 12. Germline V gene lookup returns CDR1 MGHDK and CDR2 SYGVNS. This CDR3 comprises 18 residues. The sample was PBMCs or a T cell subset sorted from them (not recorded which). The TCR comes from a man aged 18 to 30 who had mild COVID-19 (a few samples of this study predate the infection). Cell type and time point are not known. The chain couples TRBV25-1 to TRBJ2-6; the match to TRBD1 covers 7 bases. The CDR3 sequence: CASSARPGQSGGANVLTF. The DNA for the CDR3 is TGTGCCAGCAGTGCCCGACCGGGACAGTCGGGTGGGGCCAACGTCCTGACTTTC.